The T cell receptor beta chain described here comes from a study of vaccination and CD4 T cells after COVID-19. CDR1 SGHTA and CDR2 FQGNSA come from the germline V gene. The ends lost 2 bases at V and 7 bases at J; junction bases unmatched: 11. CDR3 length: 16 residues. Whole-study results and caveats: SARS-CoV-2-reactive clonotypes showed a nonsignificant median rise from about 20 to 38.

Cultured CD4+ T cells had their DNA profiled by the Oncomine TCR Beta short-read assay. Researchers extracted genomic DNA from CD4+ T cells that had been cultured. TCRdb fed the PCR reads into MiXCR, producing one record per CDR3 protein. The table shows approximately 12,000 distinct CDR3 sequences, with under 40% occurring only once. A note on this clonotype: Its antigen is currently unknown.

As for treatment: roughly nine-day PBMC culture with coronavirus spike peptide pools or control peptides (ViraFEST assay). PBMCs, plated at fewer than 2.5 million per well, were grown in the presence of roughly 9.5 IU/ml IL-2 and about 10 ug/ml peptide pools. V gene TRBV7-2 combines with J gene TRBJ1-5, with 7 bases fitting TRBD1. This clonotype was obtained from a human donor with COVID-19. The sequenced material came from cultured CD4+ T cells from blood. In nucleotides, the CDR3 is TGTGCCAGCAGCTTAAGGCAGGGGGATCTTGGACAGCCCCAGCATTTT. Translating it yields CASSLRQGDLGQPQHF.